This TCR beta chain was sequenced for a study of vaccination and CD4 T cells after COVID-19. Treatment denoted: roughly 11-day PBMC culture with coronavirus spike peptide pools or control peptides (ViraFEST assay). Peptide pools at around 9.9 ug/ml stimulated under 2.5 million PBMCs per well with about 10 IU/ml IL-2. This clonotype came up once. What it binds is not known. The Oncomine TCR Beta short-read assay was applied to DNA of cultured CD4+ T cells. TCRdb recomputed calls from the PCR reads with MiXCR, one row per CDR3 protein. This table holds roughly 6,300 distinct CDR3 sequences, roughly 32% found once. This CDR3 is built from 16 residues. Germline lookup yields CDR1 MNHEY and CDR2 SVGAGI. With 0 bases clipped from V and 5 bases from J, the junction kept 7 bases outside the gene matches.

The TCR was taken from a human donor who had recovered from COVID-19. Here the sequenced sample was CD4+ T cells from blood, cultured in vitro, taken after SARS-CoV-2 vaccination. The V call is TRBV6-5, the J call TRBJ1-1; TRBD1 aligns across 9 bases. Written as DNA, the CDR3 is TGTGCCAGCAGTTACTCGGGACAGGGACGTGTTACTGAAGCTTTCTTT. It translates to CASSYSGQGRVTEAFF.